In its sample, the clone carrying this T cell receptor (beta chain) was seen a few times. Its antigen remains unknown. These data belong to a study of shared clonotypes between healthy human individuals. Study-level information: Ranging from 18 to 49 in age, donors were a couple of women and three men. Study outcomes and limitations: Only a few donors were included, so the genetic and exposure-history diversity represented was limited.

Sequencing used immunoSEQ multiplex PCR; TCRdb keeps in-frame clones, though not all of them. The sample shows approximately 2,200,000 clones, more than 85% of them seen only once. CDR1 MNHEY and CDR2 SMNVEV come from the germline V gene (reference sequence). The CDR3 is 13 residues long. V dropped 6 bases and J dropped 5 bases, with 10 bases sitting between them. Naive CD8 cells lacked CD45RO, underwent positive selection for CCR7 and left out terminally differentiated effector memory CD45RA+ cells. The study drew all its donors from Caucasian adults living in Nashville, Tennessee. The chain couples TRBV27 to TRBJ2-2, with D maybe TRBD2 (5 bases). The sequence came from a man aged 18 to 29 in good health. Some clones in this sample may be carry-over from other donors' samples. Input material: naive CD8+ T cells from PBMCs. DNA of the CDR3: TGTGCCAGCAGGGGAGAGTGGACCGGGGAGCTGTTTTTT. Protein product: CASRGEWTGELFF.